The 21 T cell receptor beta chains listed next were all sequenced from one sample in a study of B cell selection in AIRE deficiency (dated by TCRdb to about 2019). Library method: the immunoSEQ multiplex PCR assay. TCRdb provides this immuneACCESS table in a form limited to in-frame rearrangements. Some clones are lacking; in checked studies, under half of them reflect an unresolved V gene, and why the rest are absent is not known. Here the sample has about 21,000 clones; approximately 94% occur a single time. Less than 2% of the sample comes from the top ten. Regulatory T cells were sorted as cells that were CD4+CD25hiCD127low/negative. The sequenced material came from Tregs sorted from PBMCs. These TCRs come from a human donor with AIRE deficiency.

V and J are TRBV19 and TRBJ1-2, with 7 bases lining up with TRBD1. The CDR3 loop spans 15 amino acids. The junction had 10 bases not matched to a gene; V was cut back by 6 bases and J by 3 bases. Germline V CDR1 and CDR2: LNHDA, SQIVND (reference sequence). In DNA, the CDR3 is TGTGCCAGTAGCCCTAGGACAGGAGCTTACTATGGCTACACCTTC. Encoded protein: CASSPRTGAYYGYTF.

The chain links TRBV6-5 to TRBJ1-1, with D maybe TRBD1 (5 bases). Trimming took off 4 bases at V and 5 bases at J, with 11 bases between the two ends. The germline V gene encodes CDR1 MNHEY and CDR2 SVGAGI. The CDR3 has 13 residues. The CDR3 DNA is TGTGCCAGCAGTTTGGGGGGGTTAACTGAAGCTTTCTTT. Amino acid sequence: CASSLGGLTEAFF.

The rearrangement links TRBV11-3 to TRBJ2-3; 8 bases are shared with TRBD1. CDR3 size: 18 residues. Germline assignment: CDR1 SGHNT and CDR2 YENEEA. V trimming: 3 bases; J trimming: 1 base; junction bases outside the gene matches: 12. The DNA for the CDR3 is TGTGCCAGCAGCTTGAGACAGGGGTCGGGACTGCGCACAGATACGCAGTATTTT. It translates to CASSLRQGSGLRTDTQYF.

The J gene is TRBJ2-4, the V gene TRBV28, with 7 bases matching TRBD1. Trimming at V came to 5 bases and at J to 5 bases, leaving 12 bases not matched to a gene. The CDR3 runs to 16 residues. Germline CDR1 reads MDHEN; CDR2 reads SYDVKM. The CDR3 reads CASSNRGQLWQNIQYF. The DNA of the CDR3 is TGTGCCAGCAGTAACCGGGGACAGCTTTGGCAAAACATTCAGTACTTC.

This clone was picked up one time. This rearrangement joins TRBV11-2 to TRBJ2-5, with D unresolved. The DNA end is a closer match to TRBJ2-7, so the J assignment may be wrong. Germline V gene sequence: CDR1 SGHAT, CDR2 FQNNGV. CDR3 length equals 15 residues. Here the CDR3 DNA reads TGTGCCAGCAGCTTAGATCGGGTTAGAAGCTACGAGCAGTACTTC. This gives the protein CASSLDRVRSYEQYF.

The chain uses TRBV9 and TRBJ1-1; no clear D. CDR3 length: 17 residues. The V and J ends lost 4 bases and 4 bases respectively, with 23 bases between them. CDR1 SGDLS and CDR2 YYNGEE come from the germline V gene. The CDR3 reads CASSSDVWEGGSTEAFF. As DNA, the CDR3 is TGTGCCAGCAGCTCAGATGTTTGGGAGGGTGGGTCCACTGAAGCTTTCTTT. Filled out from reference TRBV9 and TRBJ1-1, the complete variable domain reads DSGVTQTPKHLITATGQRVTLRCSPRSGDLSVYWYQQSLDQGLQFLIQYYNGEERAKGNILERFSAQQFPDLHSELNLSSLELGDSALYFCASSSDVWEGGSTEAFFGQGTRLTVV.

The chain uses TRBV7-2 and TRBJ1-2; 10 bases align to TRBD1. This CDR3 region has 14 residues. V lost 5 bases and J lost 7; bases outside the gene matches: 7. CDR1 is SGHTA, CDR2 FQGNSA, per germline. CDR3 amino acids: CASSPGQGRGGYTF. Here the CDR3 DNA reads TGTGCCAGCAGCCCGGGACAGGGGAGGGGTGGCTACACCTTC.

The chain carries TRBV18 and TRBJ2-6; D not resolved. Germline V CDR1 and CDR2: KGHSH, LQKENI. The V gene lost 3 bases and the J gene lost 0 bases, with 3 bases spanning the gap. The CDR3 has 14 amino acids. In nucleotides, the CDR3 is TGTGCCAGCTCACCTCCCTCTGGGGCCAACGTCCTGACTTTC. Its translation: CASSPPSGANVLTF.

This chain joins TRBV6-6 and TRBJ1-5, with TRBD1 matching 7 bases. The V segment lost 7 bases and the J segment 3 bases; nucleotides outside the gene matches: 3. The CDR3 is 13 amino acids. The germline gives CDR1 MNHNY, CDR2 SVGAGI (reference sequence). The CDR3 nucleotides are TGTGCCAGCAAGGGACAGTACAATCAGCCCCAGCATTTT. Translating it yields CASKGQYNQPQHF.

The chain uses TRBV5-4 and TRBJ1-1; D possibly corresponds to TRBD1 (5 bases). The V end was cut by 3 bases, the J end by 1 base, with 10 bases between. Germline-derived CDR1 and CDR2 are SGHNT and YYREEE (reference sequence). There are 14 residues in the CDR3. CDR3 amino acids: CASSSTAGNTEAFF. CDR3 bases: TGTGCCAGCAGCTCGACAGCCGGGAACACTGAAGCTTTCTTT.

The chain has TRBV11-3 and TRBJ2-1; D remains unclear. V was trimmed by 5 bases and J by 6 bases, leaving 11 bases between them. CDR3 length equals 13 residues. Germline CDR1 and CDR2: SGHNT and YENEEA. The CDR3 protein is CASSQRNGNEQFF. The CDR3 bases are TGTGCCAGCAGCCAAAGGAATGGCAATGAGCAGTTCTTC.

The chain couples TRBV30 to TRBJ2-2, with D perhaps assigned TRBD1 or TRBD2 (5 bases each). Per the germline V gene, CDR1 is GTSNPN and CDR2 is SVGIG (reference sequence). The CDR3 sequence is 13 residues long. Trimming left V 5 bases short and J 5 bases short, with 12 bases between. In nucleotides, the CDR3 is TGTGCCTGGGGGGGTACAGGAACCGGGGAGCTGTTTTTT. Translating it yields CAWGGTGTGELFF.

Written as DNA, the CDR3 is TGTGCCATCAGTGAACAACTAGTTGGTAATGAGCAGTTCTTC. Protein sequence: CAISEQLVGNEQFF. This sequence joins TRBV10-3 and TRBJ2-1, with TRBD2 as a possible D gene (5 bases). CDR3 length: 14 amino acids. V dropped 3 bases and J dropped 7 bases, with 13 bases sitting between them. CDR1 is ENHRY and CDR2 is SYGVKD in the germline V gene.

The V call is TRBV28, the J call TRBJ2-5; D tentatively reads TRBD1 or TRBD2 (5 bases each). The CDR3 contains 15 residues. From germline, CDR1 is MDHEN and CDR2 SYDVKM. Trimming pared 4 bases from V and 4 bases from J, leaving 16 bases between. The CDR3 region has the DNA TGTGCCAGCAGTTCGGGGCAGGGTGTGATAGAGACCCAGTACTTC. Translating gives CASSSGQGVIETQYF.

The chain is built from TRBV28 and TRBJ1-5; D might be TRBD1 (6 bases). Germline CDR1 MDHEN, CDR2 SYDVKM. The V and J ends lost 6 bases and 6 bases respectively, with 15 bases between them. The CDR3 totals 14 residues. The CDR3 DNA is TGTGCCAGCAGACCAACAGGGCTTGGTCAGCCCCAGCATTTT. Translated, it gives CASRPTGLGQPQHF.

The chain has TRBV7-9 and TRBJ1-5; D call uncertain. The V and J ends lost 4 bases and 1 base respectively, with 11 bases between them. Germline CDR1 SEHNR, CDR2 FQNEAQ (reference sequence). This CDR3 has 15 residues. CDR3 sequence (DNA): TGTGCCAGCAGCTCATCCGGCGTGAGCAATCAGCCCCAGCATTTT. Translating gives CASSSSGVSNQPQHF. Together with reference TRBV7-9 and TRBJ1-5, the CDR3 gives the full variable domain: DTGVSQNPRHKITKRGQNVTFRCDPISEHNRLYWYRQTLGQGPEFLTYFQNEAQLEKSRLLSDRFSAERPKGSFSTLEIQRTEQGDSAMYLCASSSSGVSNQPQHFGDGTRLSIL.

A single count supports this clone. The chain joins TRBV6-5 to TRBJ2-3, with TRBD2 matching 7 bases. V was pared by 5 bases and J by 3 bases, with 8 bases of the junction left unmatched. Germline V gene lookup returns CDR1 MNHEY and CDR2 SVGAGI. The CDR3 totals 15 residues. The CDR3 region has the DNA TGTGCCAGCAGTAAGGGGCGGGAGAGGACAGATACGCAGTATTTT. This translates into CASSKGRERTDTQYF.

The CDR3 loop is CASSSPRIGLDTQYF. The CDR3 coding sequence is TGTGCCAGCAGTTCCCCAAGGATAGGTCTAGATACGCAGTATTTT. This chain links TRBV6-5 with TRBJ2-3; no definite D call. The CDR3 sequence is 15 residues long. The V end lost 4 bases, the J end lost 5 bases, and 16 bases lay between the germline ends. CDR1 is MNHEY and CDR2 is SVGAGI in the germline V gene.

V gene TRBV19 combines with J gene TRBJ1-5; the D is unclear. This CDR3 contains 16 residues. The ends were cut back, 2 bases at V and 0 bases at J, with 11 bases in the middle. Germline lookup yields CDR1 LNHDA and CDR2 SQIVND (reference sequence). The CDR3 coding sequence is TGTGCCAGTAGTATAACGGTGTCTCATAGCAATCAGCCCCAGCATTTT. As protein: CASSITVSHSNQPQHF.

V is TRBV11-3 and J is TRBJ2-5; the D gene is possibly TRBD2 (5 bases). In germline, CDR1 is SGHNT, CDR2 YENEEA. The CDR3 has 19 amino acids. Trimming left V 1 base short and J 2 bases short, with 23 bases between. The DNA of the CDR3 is TGTGCCAGCAGCTTAGCGGCCCTTAGGCCGGGGTTGACACAAGAGACCCAGTACTTC. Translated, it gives CASSLAALRPGLTQETQYF.

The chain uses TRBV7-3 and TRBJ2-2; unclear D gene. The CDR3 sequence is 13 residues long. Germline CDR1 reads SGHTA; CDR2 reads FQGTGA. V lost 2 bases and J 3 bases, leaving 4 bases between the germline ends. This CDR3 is CASSLAHTGELFF. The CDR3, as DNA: TGTGCCAGCAGCTTAGCTCACACCGGGGAGCTGTTTTTT. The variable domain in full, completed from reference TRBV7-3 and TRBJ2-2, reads GAGVSQTPSNKVTEKGKYVELRCDPISGHTALYWYRQSLGQGPEFLIYFQGTGAADDSGLPNDRFFAVRPEGSVSTLKIQRTERGDSAVYLCASSLAHTGELFFGEGSRLTVL.